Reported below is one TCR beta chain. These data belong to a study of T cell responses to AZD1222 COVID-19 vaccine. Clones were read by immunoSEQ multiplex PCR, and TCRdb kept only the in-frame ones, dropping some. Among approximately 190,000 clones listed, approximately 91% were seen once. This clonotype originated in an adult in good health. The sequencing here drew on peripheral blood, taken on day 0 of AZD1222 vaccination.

CDR3: CASGTSALNEQFF. The DNA for the CDR3 is TGTGCCAGTGGGACTAGCGCCTTAAATGAGCAGTTCTTC. The chain employs TRBV27 and TRBJ2-1, with 10 positions matching TRBD2. The CDR3 sequence is 13 residues long. J gave up 7 bases and V 9 bases, and 6 bases lay outside the gene matches. The germline V gene encodes CDR1 MNHEY and CDR2 SMNVEV (reference sequence).